This T cell receptor (beta chain) was recorded in a study of blood T cell repertoires in COVID-19. For the study at large: Acute and convalescent COVID-19 specimens originated in the United States, Italy and Spain. In each case, the material was cDNA or gDNA derived from T cells, B-cell-depleted T cells, or PBMCs.

Germline assignment: CDR1 SEHNR and CDR2 FQNEAQ (reference sequence). The germline V and J ends were trimmed by 5 bases and 7 bases, with 14 bases remaining between them. There are 14 residues in the CDR3. How the authors handled the data: The assay estimated nucleated cells by amplifying reference gene primers. Only in-frame clones appear in the TCRdb table, and some are missing; sequencing was by immunoSEQ multiplex PCR. V and J calls and clone size are copied from that table; D and trimming were computed from the DNA. Of about 180,000 clones listed, over 75% were seen once; the top ten hold roughly 3%.

The gene calls are TRBV7-9 and TRBJ2-2, with D maybe TRBD1 (6 bases). The TCR was taken from a man in his 60s with acute or convalescent COVID-19. The sample comprised peripheral blood. Here the CDR3 reads CASSLPPGHGELFF. The DNA for the CDR3 is TGTGCCAGCAGCCTCCCTCCGGGACACGGGGAGCTGTTTTTT.